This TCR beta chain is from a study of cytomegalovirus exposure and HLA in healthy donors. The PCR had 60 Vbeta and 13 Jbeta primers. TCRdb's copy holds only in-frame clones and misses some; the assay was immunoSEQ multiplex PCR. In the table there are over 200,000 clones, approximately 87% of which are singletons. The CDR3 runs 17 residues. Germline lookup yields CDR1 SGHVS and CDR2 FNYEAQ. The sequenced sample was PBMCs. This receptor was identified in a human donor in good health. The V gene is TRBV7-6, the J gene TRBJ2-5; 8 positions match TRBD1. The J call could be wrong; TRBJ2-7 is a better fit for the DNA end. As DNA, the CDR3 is TGTGCCAGCAGCCAATCAGGGGGACAGGCGCCCTCCTACGAGCAGTACTTC. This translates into CASSQSGGQAPSYEQYF.